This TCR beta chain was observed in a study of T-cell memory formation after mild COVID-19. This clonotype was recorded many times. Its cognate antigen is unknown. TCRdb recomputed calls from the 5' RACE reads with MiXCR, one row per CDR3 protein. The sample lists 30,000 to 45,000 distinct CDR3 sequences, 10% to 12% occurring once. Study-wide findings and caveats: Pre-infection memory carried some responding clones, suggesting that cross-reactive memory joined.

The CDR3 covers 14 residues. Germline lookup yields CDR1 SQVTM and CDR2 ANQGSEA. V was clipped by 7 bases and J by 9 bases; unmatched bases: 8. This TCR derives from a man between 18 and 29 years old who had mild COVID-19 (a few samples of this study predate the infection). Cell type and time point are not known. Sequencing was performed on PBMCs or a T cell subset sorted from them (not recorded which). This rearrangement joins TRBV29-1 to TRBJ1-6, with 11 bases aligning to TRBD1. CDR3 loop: CSAKGQGAGSPLHF. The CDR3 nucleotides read TGCAGCGCTAAAGGACAGGGGGCAGGTTCACCCCTCCACTTT.